These T cell receptor beta chains were read from a single sample in a study of blood T cell repertoires in COVID-19. Clones were read by immunoSEQ multiplex PCR, and TCRdb kept only the in-frame ones, dropping some. The sample lists under 200,000 clones, 79% occurring once. The sequencing input was peripheral blood. These receptor sequences come from a man in his fifties or sixties with active or convalescent COVID-19. CDR3s include the opening cysteine and the closing phenylalanine or tryptophan. A D gene is named only where the DNA matches it firmly. Size tells how often a clone was seen (once, few, many) or the class of an expanded clone, and some rows leave it out.

TRBJ2-3	TRBV6-6	.	TRBD2	CASSWVAGHSTDTQYF	TGTGCCAGCAGTTGGGTAGCGGGTCATAGCACAGATACGCAGTATTTT
TRBJ1-4	TRBV7-8	.	TRBD1	CASSSAGTGIEKLFF	TGTGCCAGCAGCTCAGCCGGGACAGGAATTGAAAAACTGTTTTTT
TRBJ1-5	TRBV7-8	.	.	CASSLASYGYQPQHF	TGTGCCAGCAGCTTAGCATCTTACGGTTATCAGCCCCAGCATTTT
TRBJ2-5	TRBV7-3	.	TRBD2	CASSLAGGQETQYF	TGTGCCAGCAGCTTAGCGGGAGGGCAAGAGACCCAGTACTTC
TRBJ2-1	TRBV5-6	.	TRBD2	CASSFAGGRVNEQFF	TGTGCCAGCAGCTTCGCGGGGGGGAGAGTCAATGAGCAGTTCTTC
TRBJ2-7	TRBV28	.	TRBD1	CAATGQGYEQYF	TGTGCCGCGACGGGACAGGGGTACGAGCAGTACTTC
TRBJ1-4	TRBV4-1	once	.	CASSPLGGKNEKLFF	TGCGCCAGCAGCCCTCTCGGCGGAAAAAATGAAAAACTGTTTTTT
TRBJ2-7	TRBV11-3	.	TRBD2	CASSFGRGSSYEQYF	TGTGCCAGCAGCTTTGGGCGGGGGAGCTCCTACGAGCAGTACTTC
TRBJ2-1	TRBV19	.	.	CASSIEGAFYNEQFF	TGTGCCAGTAGTATTGAGGGAGCCTTTTACAATGAGCAGTTCTTC
TRBJ2-7	TRBV5-4	.	TRBD1	CASSSGGQIISYEQYF	TGTGCCAGCAGCTCAGGGGGACAGATTATCTCCTACGAGCAGTACTTC
TRBJ2-1	TRBV4-3	.	TRBD2	CASSQSSGRYNEQFF	TGCGCCAGCAGCCAATCTAGCGGGAGATACAATGAGCAGTTCTTC
TRBJ2-7	TRBV7-8	once	.	CASSSGTLSFYEQYF	TGTGCCAGCAGCTCCGGGACTTTGAGTTTCTACGAGCAGTACTTC
TRBJ1-2	TRBV28	.	.	CASSSPGPGIAGYTF	TGTGCCAGCAGTTCCCCCGGCCCGGGGATAGCTGGCTACACCTTC
TRBJ2-1	TRBV7-9	few	.	CASSSTGLEKQFF	TGTGCCAGCAGCTCGACGGGACTTGAGAAGCAGTTCTTC
TRBJ1-1	TRBV18	.	.	CASSPGHSNTEAFF	TGTGCCAGCTCACCAGGACACTCGAACACTGAAGCTTTCTTT
TRBJ1-6	TRBV18	.	.	CASSPLQRVNNSPLHF	TGTGCCAGCTCACCACTACAGAGGGTGAATAATTCACCCCTCCACTTT
TRBJ2-7	TRBV19	.	.	CASSIDGSYEQYF	TGTGCCAGTAGTATAGACGGCTCCTACGAGCAGTACTTC
TRBJ1-2	TRBV2	.	.	CASSLQEGHTF	TGTGCCAGCAGTTTACAGGAAGGCCACACCTTC
TRBJ1-2	TRBV9	.	TRBD1	CASSYTGGDNGYTF	TGTGCCAGCAGCTACACAGGGGGTGATAATGGCTACACCTTC
TRBJ2-1	TRBV5-5	.	TRBD2	CASSPLGGGSSYNEQFF	TGTGCCAGCAGCCCCCTAGGCGGCGGGAGCTCCTACAATGAGCAGTTCTTC
TRBJ1-4	TRBV7-9	.	TRBD1	CASSLTGGSEKLFF	TGTGCCAGCAGCTTGACAGGGGGCAGTGAAAAACTGTTTTTT
TRBJ1-6	TRBV7-9	few	.	CASSLVSTDSPLHF	TGTGCCAGCAGCTTAGTCTCGACAGATTCACCCCTCCACTTT
TRBJ2-5	TRBV12-5	few	TRBD1	CASGFGQGDETQYF	TGTGCTAGTGGTTTTGGACAGGGGGACGAGACCCAGTACTTC
TRBJ2-2	TRBV19	.	.	CASSIYWGSGTGELFF	TGTGCCAGTAGTATATATTGGGGCAGTGGGACCGGGGAGCTGTTTTTT
TRBJ2-7	TRBV6-2/TRBV6-3	.	TRBD1	CASSTGEKQYF	TGTGCCAGCAGTACAGGGGAAAAGCAGTACTTC
TRBJ1-2	TRBV4-3	few	.	CASSQDSAGSYGYTF	TGCGCCAGCAGCCAAGATAGTGCAGGGTCCTATGGCTACACCTTC
TRBJ2-7	TRBV25-1	.	.	CASKNTGPAYEQYF	TGTGCCAGTAAGAATACAGGACCCGCCTACGAGCAGTACTTC
TRBJ2-5	TRBV15	.	TRBD2	CATSRPRTSLETQYF	TGTGCCACCAGCAGACCCCGGACTAGCCTAGAGACCCAGTACTTC
TRBJ2-1	TRBV5-1	few	.	CASRADGSSYNEQFF	TGCGCCAGCAGGGCGGACGGGAGCTCCTACAATGAGCAGTTCTTC
TRBJ2-7	TRBV6-6	few	.	CASSPNTYEQYF	TGTGCCAGCAGTCCTAATACCTACGAGCAGTACTTC
TRBJ1-1	TRBV10-1	many	TRBD1	CASGTGDPRIKQNTEAFF	TGCGCCAGCGGGACAGGGGACCCGCGGATCAAACAGAACACTGAAGCTTTCTTT
TRBJ2-3	TRBV6-1	few	TRBD2	CASSAPPAGGPDTQYF	TGTGCCAGCAGTGCCCCTCCGGCGGGAGGCCCAGATACGCAGTATTTT
TRBJ1-4	TRBV27	.	TRBD1	CASRGTAINEKLFF	TGTGCCAGCAGGGGGACAGCCATAAATGAAAAACTGTTTTTT
TRBJ2-7	TRBV24-1	.	TRBD1	CATSDTGQGPYEQYF	TGTGCCACCAGTGATACGGGACAGGGTCCCTACGAGCAGTACTTC
TRBJ2-3	TRBV6-1	.	TRBD2	CASSEREGGTDTQYF	TGTGCCAGCAGTGAGCGGGAGGGGGGCACAGATACGCAGTATTTT
TRBJ2-5	TRBV19	.	.	CASSIDLGVETQYF	TGTGCCAGTAGTATAGATCTGGGCGTGGAGACCCAGTACTTC
TRBJ2-7	TRBV5-6	.	TRBD1	CASTRDRLLYEQYF	TGTGCCAGCACCAGGGACAGACTCCTCTACGAGCAGTACTTC
TRBJ1-1	TRBV6-6	.	TRBD1	CASSYLDRLATEAFF	TGTGCCAGCAGTTACTTGGACAGGTTAGCGACTGAAGCTTTCTTT
TRBJ2-1	TRBV27	.	TRBD2	CASSLSGGLAGGNEQFF	TGTGCCAGCAGTTTATCGGGGGGACTAGCGGGAGGCAATGAGCAGTTCTTC
TRBJ1-5	TRBV28	.	.	CASSRGRAHQPQHF	TGTGCCAGCAGTAGGGGCAGGGCCCATCAGCCCCAGCATTTT
TRBJ2-5	TRBV5-1	.	.	CASSLIGSAGETQYF	TGCGCCAGCAGCTTGATCGGGAGCGCGGGTGAGACCCAGTACTTC
TRBJ1-5	TRBV7-2	.	.	CASSLGAFGTGGQPQHF	TGTGCCAGCAGCTTAGGGGCGTTCGGGACGGGGGGTCAGCCCCAGCATTTT
TRBJ2-3	TRBV24-1	.	.	CATSSLDTQYF	TGTGCCACCAGTTCCTTAGATACGCAGTATTTT
TRBJ2-1	TRBV5-4	.	TRBD1	CATAPRTGINEQFF	TGTGCAACAGCTCCGAGGACAGGGATCAATGAGCAGTTCTTC
TRBJ2-7	TRBV28	few	.	CASSFPLDTVQYF	TGTGCCAGCAGTTTCCCCCTCGATACGGTGCAGTACTTC
TRBJ1-2	TRBV5-1	few	TRBD1	CASSVGPGQGYGYTF	TGCGCCAGCAGCGTAGGACCGGGACAGGGTTATGGCTACACCTTC
TRBJ2-5	TRBV12-5	.	TRBD1	CASGPGQAQETQYF	TGTGCTAGTGGTCCGGGACAGGCGCAAGAGACCCAGTACTTC